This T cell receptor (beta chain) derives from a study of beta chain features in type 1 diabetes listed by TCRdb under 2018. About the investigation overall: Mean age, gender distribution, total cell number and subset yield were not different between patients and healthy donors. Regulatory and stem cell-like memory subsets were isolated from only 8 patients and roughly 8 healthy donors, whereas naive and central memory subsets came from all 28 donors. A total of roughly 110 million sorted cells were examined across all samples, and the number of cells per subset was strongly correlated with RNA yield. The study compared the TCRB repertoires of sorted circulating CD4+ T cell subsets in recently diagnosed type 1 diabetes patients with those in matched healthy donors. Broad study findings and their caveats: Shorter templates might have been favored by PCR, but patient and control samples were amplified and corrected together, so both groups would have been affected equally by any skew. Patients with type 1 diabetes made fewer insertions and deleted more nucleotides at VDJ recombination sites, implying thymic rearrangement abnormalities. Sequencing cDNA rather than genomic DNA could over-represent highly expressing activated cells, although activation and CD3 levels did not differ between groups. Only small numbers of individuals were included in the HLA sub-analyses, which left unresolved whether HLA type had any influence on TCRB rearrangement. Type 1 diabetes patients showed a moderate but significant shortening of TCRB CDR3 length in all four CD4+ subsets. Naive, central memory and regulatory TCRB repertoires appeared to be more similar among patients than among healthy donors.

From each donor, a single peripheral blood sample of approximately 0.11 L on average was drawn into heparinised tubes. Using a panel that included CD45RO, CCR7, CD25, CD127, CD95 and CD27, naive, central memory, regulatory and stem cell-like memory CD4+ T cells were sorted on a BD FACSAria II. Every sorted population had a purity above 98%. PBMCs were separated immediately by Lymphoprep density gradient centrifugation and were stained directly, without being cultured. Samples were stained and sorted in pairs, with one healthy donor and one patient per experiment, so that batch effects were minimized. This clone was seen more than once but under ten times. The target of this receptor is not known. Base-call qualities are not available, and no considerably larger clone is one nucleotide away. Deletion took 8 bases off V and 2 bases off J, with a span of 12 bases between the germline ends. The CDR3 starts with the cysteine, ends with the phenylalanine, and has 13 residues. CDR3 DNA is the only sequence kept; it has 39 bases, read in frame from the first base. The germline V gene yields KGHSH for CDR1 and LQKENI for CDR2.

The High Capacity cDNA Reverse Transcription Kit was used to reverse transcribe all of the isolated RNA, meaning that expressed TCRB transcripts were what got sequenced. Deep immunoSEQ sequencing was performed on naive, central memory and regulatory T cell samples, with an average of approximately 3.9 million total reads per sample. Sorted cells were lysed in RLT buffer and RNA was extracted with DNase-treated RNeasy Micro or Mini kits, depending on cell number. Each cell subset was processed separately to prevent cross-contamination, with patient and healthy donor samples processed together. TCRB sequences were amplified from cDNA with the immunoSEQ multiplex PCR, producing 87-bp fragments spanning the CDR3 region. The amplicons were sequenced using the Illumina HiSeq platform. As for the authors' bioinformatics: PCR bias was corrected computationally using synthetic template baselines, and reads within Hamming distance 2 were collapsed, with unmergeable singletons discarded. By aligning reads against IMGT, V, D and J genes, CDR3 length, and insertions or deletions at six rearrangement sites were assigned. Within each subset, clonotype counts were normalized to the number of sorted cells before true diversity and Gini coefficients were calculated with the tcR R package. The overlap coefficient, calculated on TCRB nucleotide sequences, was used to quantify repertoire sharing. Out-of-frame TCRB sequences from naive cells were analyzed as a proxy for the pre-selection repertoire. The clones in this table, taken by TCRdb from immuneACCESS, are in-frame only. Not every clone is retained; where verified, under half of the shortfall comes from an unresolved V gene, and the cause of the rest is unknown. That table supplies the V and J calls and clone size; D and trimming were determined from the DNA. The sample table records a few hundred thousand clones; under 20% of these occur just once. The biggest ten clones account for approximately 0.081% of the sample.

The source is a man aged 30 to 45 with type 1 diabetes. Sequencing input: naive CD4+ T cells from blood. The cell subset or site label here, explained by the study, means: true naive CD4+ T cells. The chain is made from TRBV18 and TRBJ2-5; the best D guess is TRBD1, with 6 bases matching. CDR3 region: CASLPGQQETQYF. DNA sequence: TGTGCCAGCCTCCCAGGACAGCAAGAGACCCAGTACTTC.